This entry lists 31 T cell receptor beta chains sequenced from one sample in a study of blood T cells in healthy people across ages. A second PCR, run for about 6 to 11 cycles, used a sample-barcoded 5' primer plus a J-beta primer mix. MiXCR, applied by TCRdb to the 5' RACE reads, yields one record per CDR3 protein. This repertoire shows about 540,000 distinct CDR3 sequences, approximately 25% found once; its top ten account for around 10%. In addition, the sample was reused for a study of T cells of mothers and their children.

Material: blood. The receptor source for this set is a boy younger than 18 in good health.

This clonotype was detected a few times. The rearrangement links TRBV24-1 to TRBJ2-3, with D unclear. V was shortened by 0 bases and J by 3 bases, with 3 bases between the two germline ends. The CDR3 sequence is 13 residues long. CDR1 is KGHDR and CDR2 is SFDVKD in the germline V gene. CDR3 in amino acids: CATSDLRTDTQYF. In DNA form, the CDR3 reads TGTGCCACCAGTGATTTGCGGACAGATACGCAGTATTTT.

This clonotype has at least ten counts. In DNA form, the CDR3 reads TGTGCCAGCAGCATTGACAGGGGGCACGAGACCCAGTACTTC. It yields the protein CASSIDRGHETQYF. The chain couples TRBV7-2 to TRBJ2-5, with 10 positions matching TRBD1. Germline V gene sequence: CDR1 SGHTA, CDR2 FQGNSA. There are 14 residues in the CDR3. The trim removed 5 bases at V and 5 bases at J, leaving 5 bases unmatched.

This chain connects TRBV5-5 to TRBJ1-2; D is possibly TRBD1 (6 bases). Germline-derived CDR1 and CDR2 are SGHKS and YYEKEE (reference sequence). CDR3 length: 13 amino acids. Deletions cut 9 bases from V and 2 bases from J, with 14 bases between. In DNA form, the CDR3 reads TGTGCCAAAGCCGACAGGATCAACTATGGCTACACCTTC. This encodes CAKADRINYGYTF.

The chain recombines TRBV28 with TRBJ1-1; 9 bases fit TRBD1. The CDR3 length is 13 residues. With V trimmed by 8 bases and J by 0 bases, 1 base remained unmatched. Germline V CDR1 and CDR2: MDHEN, SYDVKM. The DNA for the CDR3 is TGTGCCAGCCGGGACAGGGTGAACACTGAAGCTTTCTTT. It codes for CASRDRVNTEAFF.

The table lists this clonotype with a few counts. This sequence joins TRBV20-1 and TRBJ2-3, with no clear D. With 6 bases removed from V and 1 base from J, the gap between germline ends came to 17 bases. The CDR3 is 15 residues long. Germline CDR1 DFQATT, CDR2 SNEGSKA (reference sequence). This CDR3 is CSARLQTLGTDTQYF. Here the CDR3 DNA reads TGCAGTGCCAGGCTTCAGACCTTGGGCACAGATACGCAGTATTTT.

This clonotype was counted a few times. CDR3 region: CASSERTSEETQYF. The CDR3 nucleotides are TGTGCCAGCAGCGAACGGACTAGCGAGGAGACCCAGTACTTC. The chain recombines TRBV11-2 with TRBJ2-5; 9 bases align to TRBD2. Trimming removed 5 bases from V and 5 bases from J; junction bases left unmatched: 6. Germline V gene lookup returns CDR1 SGHAT and CDR2 FQNNGV. The CDR3 is 14 residues long.

The J gene is TRBJ2-5, the V gene TRBV7-8; tentative D call: TRBD1 (8 bases). TRBJ2-7 matches the DNA end more closely, so the J call is doubtful. CDR1 and CDR2 (germline): SGHVS, FQNEAQ. CDR3 size: 14 residues. The CDR3 reads CASSLQQGGIEQYF. The CDR3 DNA reads as TGTGCCAGCAGCCTGCAACAGGGGGGGATCGAGCAGTACTTC.

This clonotype was seen only a few times. The genes are TRBV14 and TRBJ2-7; 7 positions match TRBD2. From germline, CDR1 is SGHDN and CDR2 FVKESK. CDR3 length equals 16 residues. V lost 4 bases and J lost 1; bases outside the gene matches: 10. CDR3 residues: CASSRLAGLLSYEQYF. The CDR3 DNA reads as TGTGCCAGCAGCCGGCTGGCGGGACTACTTTCCTACGAGCAGTACTTC.

This clonotype was detected only a few times. The chain has TRBV18 and TRBJ1-3; no clear D gene. The CDR3 has 15 residues. The germline CDR1 and CDR2 sequences are KGHSH and LQKENI. V shed 6 bases and J shed 0 bases, with 12 bases lying between them. CDR3 region: CASSATSSSGNTIYF. The CDR3 DNA sequence: TGTGCCAGCTCCGCGACAAGTAGCTCTGGAAACACCATATATTTT. The whole variable domain, filled in from reference TRBV18 and TRBJ1-3, reads NAGVMQNPRHLVRRRGQEARLRCSPMKGHSHVYWYRQLPEEGLKFMVYLQKENIIDESGMPKERFSAEFPKEGPSILRIQQVVRGDSAAYFCASSATSSSGNTIYFGEGSWLTVV.

The V gene is TRBV7-9, the J gene TRBJ2-7; no clear D. Germline V gene data show CDR1 as SEHNR and CDR2 as FQNEAQ (reference sequence). Trimming stripped 6 bases from V and 2 bases from J, with 11 bases between. The CDR3 runs 13 residues. The CDR3 nucleotides are TGTGCCAGCAGTACTCGCCCTACCTACGAGCAGTACTTC. Translation: CASSTRPTYEQYF.

In its sample, this clonotype was seen many times. The chain uses TRBV10-3 and TRBJ2-5, with 11 bases that match TRBD2. The length of the CDR3 is 19 residues. CDR1 ENHRY and CDR2 SYGVKD come from the germline V gene. V lost 3 bases to trimming and J lost 1 base; unmatched junction nucleotides: 13. CDR3 sequence reads: CAISDLAGGRGTSQETQYF. CDR3 in DNA: TGTGCCATCAGTGACCTAGCGGGGGGTAGAGGGACCTCCCAAGAGACCCAGTACTTC.

In its sample, this clonotype was seen a few times. The CDR3: CASRLTSMNTGELFF. The DNA of the CDR3 is TGTGCCAGCAGATTAACGTCCATGAACACCGGGGAGCTGTTTTTT. The V gene is TRBV7-9, the J gene TRBJ2-2; D remains unclear. Germline assignment: CDR1 SEHNR and CDR2 FQNEAQ (reference sequence). The CDR3 loop spans 15 amino acids. The V and J ends lost 6 bases and 1 base respectively, with 12 bases between them.

The rearrangement uses TRBV5-1 and TRBJ2-4; possibly TRBD2 for D (7 bases). Germline V gene sequence: CDR1 SGHRS, CDR2 YFSETQ. The length of the CDR3 is 13 residues. V was clipped by 1 base and J by 9 bases, with 11 bases between them. The CDR3: CASSLSGEGIQYF. CDR3 sequence (DNA): TGCGCCAGCAGCTTGTCAGGGGAGGGCATTCAGTACTTC. Drawing the rest from reference TRBV5-1 and TRBJ2-4, the complete variable domain is KAGVTQTPRYLIKTRGQQVTLSCSPISGHRSVSWYQQTPGQGLQFLFEYFSETQRNKGNFPGRFSGRQFSNSRSEMNVSTLELGDSALYLCASSLSGEGIQYFGAGTRLSVL.

This clonotype was seen a few times. One end of the junction fails to match germline, which may point to a read error. The J gene is TRBJ2-6, the V gene TRBV4-3, with D tentatively TRBD1 (5 bases). CDR3 length: 16 amino acids. Germline lookup yields CDR1 LGHNA and CDR2 YSLEER. The CDR3 nucleotides are TGCGCCAGCAGCCAATCGTCGGTCTCTGGGGCCAATGTCCTGACTTTC. Translating gives CASSQSSVSGANVLTF.

Ten or more counts support this clonotype. The chain recombines TRBV29-1 with TRBJ2-1; 14 bases line up with TRBD2. Looked up from germline, CDR1 is SQVTM and CDR2 is ANQGSEA. Trimming at V came to 3 bases and at J to 16 bases, leaving 14 bases not matched to a gene. This CDR3 region has 15 residues. CDR3 residues: CSVDRGGLAGDNLFF. For the CDR3, the DNA is TGCAGCGTTGATCGTGGGGGACTAGCGGGGGACAATCTATTCTTC.

This clonotype was picked up many times. J is TRBJ2-2 and V is TRBV18; D may be TRBD1 (5 bases). The CDR3 spans 15 residues. Looked up from germline, CDR1 is KGHSH and CDR2 is LQKENI. Trimming removed 0 bases from V and 4 bases from J, with 9 bases in between. The CDR3 reads CASSPPLGVTGELFF. The CDR3 nucleotides are TGTGCCAGCTCACCACCTTTAGGGGTCACCGGGGAGCTGTTTTTT. Based on the CDR3 plus reference TRBV18 and TRBJ2-2, the full variable domain is NAGVMQNPRHLVRRRGQEARLRCSPMKGHSHVYWYRQLPEEGLKFMVYLQKENIIDESGMPKERFSAEFPKEGPSILRIQQVVRGDSAAYFCASSPPLGVTGELFFGEGSRLTVL.

In its sample, this clonotype was seen a few times. The chain links TRBV20-1 to TRBJ2-3; 11 bases map to TRBD2. In germline, CDR1 is DFQATT, CDR2 SNEGSKA (reference sequence). There are 17 residues in the CDR3. The J segment lost 0 bases and the V segment lost 4 bases, leaving 9 bases of the junction unmatched. CDR3 bases: TGCAGTGCTAAGACTAGCGGGGCCTACCCGAGCACAGATACGCAGTATTTT. This translates into CSAKTSGAYPSTDTQYF.

V is TRBV5-1 and J is TRBJ1-1; D ambiguous. Germline V gene sequence: CDR1 SGHRS, CDR2 YFSETQ. V shed 2 bases and J shed 2 bases, with 16 bases lying between them. The CDR3 has 16 residues. CDR3 nucleotides: TGCGCCAGCAGCTTATTGGGCCCGACTAAAAACACTGAAGCTTTCTTT. It encodes CASSLLGPTKNTEAFF.

The chain carries TRBV12-5 and TRBJ2-6; a possible D gene is TRBD1 (7 bases). Trimming left V 0 bases short and J 1 base short, with 16 bases between. Germline CDR1 reads LGHNT; CDR2 reads FRNRAP. CDR3 size: 19 residues. The CDR3 DNA reads TGTGCTAGTGGTTTGGTACTGCGGGACAGCTCATCTGGGGCCAACGTCCTGACTTTC. It encodes CASGLVLRDSSSGANVLTF.

This clonotype was counted between two and nine times. The chain is built from TRBV7-8 and TRBJ2-5; 8 bases map to TRBD1. The junction had 7 bases not matched to a gene; V was cut back by 4 bases and J by 12 bases. CDR3 length: 12 amino acids. Germline lookup yields CDR1 SGHVS and CDR2 FQNEAQ. CDR3 sequence: CASSYSAGGEYF. CDR3 nucleotides: TGTGCCAGCAGCTACTCGGCAGGGGGCGAGTACTTC. Drawing the rest from reference TRBV7-8 and TRBJ2-5, the complete variable domain is GAGVSQSPRYKVAKRGQDVALRCDPISGHVSLFWYQQALGQGPEFLTYFQNEAQLDKSGLPSDRFFAERPEGSVSTLKIQRTQQEDSAVYLCASSYSAGGEYFGPGTRLLVL.

This chain links TRBV3-1 with TRBJ2-2, with TRBD1 matching over 9 bases. V shed 3 bases and J 8 bases; nucleotides not matched to a gene: 4. The CDR3 is 14 amino acids. Looked up from germline, CDR1 is LGHDT and CDR2 is YNNKEL (reference sequence). CDR3 amino acids: CASSHVGQGGELFF. CDR3 bases: TGTGCCAGCAGCCACGTCGGACAGGGGGGGGAGCTGTTTTTT.

This clonotype was counted a few times. In DNA, the CDR3 is TGTGCCAGCGGGCCGGGACAGAGACCCTACGAGCAGTACTTC. Protein product: CASGPGQRPYEQYF. The chain is built from TRBV7-9 and TRBJ2-7; 7 positions agree with TRBD1. The CDR3 contains 14 residues. Trimming took 8 bases from V and 2 from J; bases not matched to a gene: 9. The germline V gene encodes CDR1 SEHNR and CDR2 FQNEAQ (reference sequence).

This clonotype showed up just a few times. The chain is built from TRBV9 and TRBJ1-5, with 7 bases matching TRBD1. Germline V gene sequence: CDR1 SGDLS, CDR2 YYNGEE. The CDR3 contains 16 residues. Losses at the gene ends were 4 bases for V and 3 bases for J; bases not matched to a gene: 10. The CDR3 sequence is CASSQLRDSTNQPQHF. The CDR3, as DNA: TGTGCCAGCAGCCAGCTCCGGGACAGCACCAATCAGCCCCAGCATTTT.

The chain joins TRBV7-9 to TRBJ2-5, with a tentative D call TRBD2 (5 bases). In germline, CDR1 is SEHNR, CDR2 FQNEAQ (reference sequence). The CDR3 spans 13 residues. V was cut by 5 bases and J by 2 bases, with 9 bases left in between. The CDR3 nucleotides read TGTGCCAGCAGCGCAGCGGAACAAGAGACCCAGTACTTC. Translated: CASSAAEQETQYF.

This clonotype occurred a few times. The chain links TRBV29-1 to TRBJ2-5; 9 bases match TRBD2. With V trimmed by 6 bases and J by 2 bases, 7 bases remained unmatched. Germline V gene data show CDR1 as SQVTM and CDR2 as ANQGSEA. The CDR3 length is 14 residues. The DNA of the CDR3 is TGCAGCGTCGGCGGCCTAGCGGGGCAAGAGACCCAGTACTTC. It yields the protein CSVGGLAGQETQYF.

The chain has TRBV29-1 and TRBJ2-7; D is uncertain. This CDR3 is built from 12 residues. CDR1 is SQVTM, CDR2 ANQGSEA, per germline. The ends were cut back, 4 bases at V and 0 bases at J, with 7 bases in the middle. The CDR3 DNA reads as TGCAGCGTTGTGGAAAGCTCCTACGAGCAGTACTTC. Translated: CSVVESSYEQYF.

The chain carries TRBV14 and TRBJ1-4; TRBD1 agrees at 7 bases. Germline V gene lookup returns CDR1 SGHDN and CDR2 FVKESK. The CDR3 consists of 15 residues. V was clipped by 6 bases and J by 13 bases; unmatched bases: 17. CDR3 sequence (DNA): TGTGCCAGCAGACGGTCCGGGACAGCCGAGGCGGGACTGTTTTTT. Protein sequence: CASRRSGTAEAGLFF.

CDR3 nucleotide sequence: TGCAGCGTCCAAAAGCAAAGCACTACCGGTGATACGCAGTATTTT. As protein: CSVQKQSTTGDTQYF. The chain links TRBV29-1 to TRBJ2-3; no firm D call. From germline, CDR1 is SQVTM and CDR2 ANQGSEA. V lost 6 bases, J lost 6 bases, and 22 bases lay in between. The CDR3 extends over 15 amino acids.

This clonotype was recorded a few times. The CDR3 sequence: CSVVSGANVLTF. Written as DNA, the CDR3 is TGCAGCGTCGTCTCTGGGGCCAACGTCCTGACTTTC. The V call is TRBV29-1, the J call TRBJ2-6; D uncertain. Germline V gives CDR1 SQVTM, CDR2 ANQGSEA. The CDR3 has 12 amino acids. V was clipped by 6 bases and J by 0 bases, with 3 bases between them.

Comments on this clonotype: The CDR3 end shows no conserved phenylalanine or tryptophan, and so a read error is likely. It is unclear where the CDR3 begins or ends on the DNA, so no DNA is shown, and the CDR3 is as TCRdb lists it. This sequence joins TRBV28 and TRBJ2-4; the listed D gene, TRBD1, was not tested against the DNA. The CDR3 is 14 amino acids in total, end residues counted. Per the germline V gene, CDR1 is MDHEN and CDR2 is SYDVKM. This CDR3 reads CASNFGGAKNIQCL.

The rearrangement joins TRBV20-1 to TRBJ2-5; 13 positions agree with TRBD2. This CDR3 has 15 residues. J lost 5 bases, V lost 6 bases, and 9 bases had no gene match. CDR1 and CDR2 from the germline V gene are DFQATT and SNEGSKA (reference sequence). The CDR3: CSAWTSGRWGETQYF. The CDR3 DNA reads TGCAGTGCCTGGACTAGCGGGAGATGGGGGGAGACCCAGTACTTC.